One sample yielded the 28 T cell receptor beta chains listed below, sequenced in a study of blood T cell repertoires in COVID-19. Assay used: immunoSEQ multiplex PCR; TCRdb lists only in-frame clones, some missing. The sample includes roughly 130,000 clones, roughly 86% of them seen just once. The specimen was peripheral blood. Receptor source: a woman aged 55-70 years with acute or convalescent COVID-19.

The V call is TRBV7-8, the J call TRBJ2-1; 12 bases align to TRBD2. The V gene end was trimmed by 4 bases and the J gene end by 7 bases; junction bases not matched to a gene: 8. The CDR3 runs 16 residues. From germline, CDR1 is SGHVS and CDR2 FQNEAQ. The CDR3 DNA follows: TGTGCCAGCAGCTCCTCTAGCGGGAGGGTGGAAAATGAGCAGTTCTTC. Translation gives CASSSSSGRVENEQFF.

V gene TRBV19 combines with J gene TRBJ1-3; D ambiguous. This CDR3 is 15 amino acids long. Germline V gene lookup returns CDR1 LNHDA and CDR2 SQIVND (reference sequence). V dropped 1 base and J dropped 4 bases, with 11 bases sitting between them. The CDR3 DNA is TGTGCCAGTAGTATAGCGTGGGAGGCCGGAAACACCATATATTTT. Translated: CASSIAWEAGNTIYF.

The V and J genes are TRBV5-4 and TRBJ1-2, with 10 bases fitting TRBD1. Unmatched junction bases numbered 9, after V lost 3 bases and J lost 7 bases. Germline CDR1 SGHNT, CDR2 YYREEE (reference sequence). The CDR3 spans 15 residues. The CDR3 sequence: CASSSPGQGYSGYTF. In nucleotides, the CDR3 is TGTGCCAGCAGCTCACCGGGACAGGGGTATAGTGGCTACACCTTC.

This clone showed up just a few times. The chain carries TRBV28 and TRBJ1-1; D not certain. The CDR3 extends over 12 amino acids. The V and J ends lost 6 bases and 10 bases respectively, with 15 bases between them. Germline V CDR1 and CDR2: MDHEN, SYDVKM. CDR3 sequence reads: CASRLGTSAAFF. Here the CDR3 DNA reads TGTGCCAGCAGATTAGGTACAAGTGCAGCTTTCTTT. Using reference TRBV28 and TRBJ1-1 for the parts outside the CDR3, the full variable domain is DVKVTQSSRYLVKRTGEKVFLECVQDMDHENMFWYRQDPGLGLRLIYFSYDVKMKEKGDIPEGYSVSREKKERFSLILESASTNQTSMYLCASRLGTSAAFFGQGTRLTVV.

The V gene is TRBV6-5, the J gene TRBJ2-1; TRBD1 agrees at 9 bases. The CDR3 length is 15 residues. CDR1 and CDR2 (germline): MNHEY, SVGAGI. V lost 6 bases, J lost 8 bases, and 11 bases stayed unmatched. CDR3 sequence: CASSAQGALRHEQFF. The CDR3 bases are TGTGCCAGCAGCGCACAGGGGGCGTTGAGGCATGAGCAGTTCTTC.

This chain links TRBV4-1 with TRBJ2-1, with 9 bases aligning to TRBD2. The CDR3 sequence is 15 residues long. V trimming: 4 bases; J trimming: 10 bases; junction bases outside the gene matches: 11. Germline CDR1 reads MGHRA; CDR2 reads YSYEKL. CDR3 DNA: TGCGCCAGCAGCCCCAGAGGGACTAGCACTCGAGAGCAGTTCTTC. Amino acids: CASSPRGTSTREQFF.

The CDR3 DNA follows: TGTGCCAGCAGCCGGGAGAGGGGGTATGGCTACACCTTC. Translated: CASSRERGYGYTF. The chain is built from TRBV3-1 (or the pseudogene TRBV3-2) and TRBJ1-2; TRBD1 might be the D (6 bases). CDR3 length: 13 amino acids. CDR1 LGHDT and CDR2 YNNKEL come from the germline V gene (reference sequence). V gave up 4 bases and J gave up 5 bases, with 11 bases separating them.

The genes are TRBV7-3 and TRBJ2-1; possible D gene TRBD1, 7 bases. The CDR3 sequence is 14 residues long. V was trimmed by 5 bases and J by 9 bases, leaving 17 bases between them. CDR1 is SGHTA, CDR2 FQGTGA, per germline. The CDR3 DNA sequence: TGTGCCAGCAGCCCCCTAAGACAGGGAGGTGAGCAGTTCTTC. Amino acids: CASSPLRQGGEQFF.

The genes are TRBV19 and TRBJ1-5, with TRBD1 matching over 7 bases. V trimming: 9 bases; J trimming: 7 bases; junction bases outside the gene matches: 12. The germline gives CDR1 LNHDA, CDR2 SQIVND (reference sequence). The CDR3 totals 14 residues. CDR3: CASAIEGAGQPQHF. The CDR3 DNA reads TGTGCCAGCGCGATCGAGGGGGCCGGGCAGCCCCAGCATTTT.

The V call is TRBV5-1, the J call TRBJ2-1; no definite D call. CDR1 SGHRS and CDR2 YFSETQ come from the germline V gene. Trimming left V 6 bases short and J 7 bases short, with 23 bases between. The CDR3 consists of 16 residues. CDR3 sequence (DNA): TGCGCCAGCATCCCCGAGGTGGCTACACTTGGGAATGAGCAGTTCTTC. It translates to CASIPEVATLGNEQFF.

V usage is TRBV5-6 and J usage is TRBJ2-1; D might be TRBD2 (6 bases). The germline V and J ends were trimmed by 3 bases and 3 bases, with 19 bases remaining between them. The CDR3 is 17 amino acids. Germline values: CDR1 SGHDT, CDR2 YYEEEE. The CDR3 nucleotides are TGTGCCAGCAGCTCGACCGGCCCGGGAGATTTCTACAATGAGCAGTTCTTC. This codes for CASSSTGPGDFYNEQFF.

On this clone itself: Other DNA sequences from this sample encode an identical CDR3 as well. This sequence joins TRBV2 and TRBJ1-4; tentatively, D is TRBD1 (5 bases). Trimming removed 5 bases at V and 0 bases at J, with 7 bases between. CDR1 and CDR2 (germline): SNHLY, FYNNEI. The CDR3 is made up of 14 amino acids. The CDR3 protein is CASSLGPTNEKLFF. The CDR3 DNA sequence: TGTGCCAGCAGTCTGGGGCCAACTAATGAAAAACTGTTTTTT.

This clone came up a few times. The chain has TRBV4-2 and TRBJ1-6; 9 nucleotides align to TRBD1. The CDR3 covers 16 residues. Germline values: CDR1 LGHNA, CDR2 YNFKEQ. V dropped 2 bases and J dropped 8; count of bases not matched to a gene: 7. Here the CDR3 reads CASSQNPTGGDSPLHF. CDR3 sequence (DNA): TGTGCCAGCAGCCAAAACCCCACAGGGGGCGATTCACCCCTCCACTTT.

The chain recombines TRBV2 with TRBJ2-3; D is possibly TRBD2 (6 bases). Germline lookup yields CDR1 SNHLY and CDR2 FYNNEI. The CDR3 length is 13 residues. The V end lost 7 bases, the J end lost 2 bases, and 10 bases lay between the germline ends. Written as DNA, the CDR3 is TGTGCCAGCACGGAGGGGACCACAGATACGCAGTATTTT. Its protein is CASTEGTTDTQYF.

The chain couples TRBV5-6 to TRBJ2-2; D unresolved. The V end was cut by 0 bases, the J end by 5 bases, with 5 bases between. Looked up from germline, CDR1 is SGHDT and CDR2 is YYEEEE. The length of the CDR3 is 13 residues. Here the CDR3 DNA reads TGTGCCAGCAGCTTGGACGGGACCGGGGAGCTGTTTTTT. Translation gives CASSLDGTGELFF.

The chain couples TRBV25-1 to TRBJ2-7, with 8 positions matching TRBD2. The ends lost 0 bases at V and 0 bases at J; junction bases unmatched: 7. The CDR3 spans 17 residues. Germline V CDR1 and CDR2: MGHDK, SYGVNS. In nucleotides, the CDR3 is TGTGCCAGCAGTGAATATACCCAGCGGGAGCTCTCCTACGAGCAGTACGTC. It yields the protein CASSEYTQRELSYEQYV.

The CDR3 nucleotides read TGTGCCAGCAGTCCGGGACAGGCGTCTAAGCCCCAGCATTTT. Translated: CASSPGQASKPQHF. This chain joins TRBV28 and TRBJ1-5, with 8 positions matching TRBD1. This CDR3 is 14 amino acids long. After removal of 5 bases from V and 8 bases from J, the junction contained 8 bases not matched to a gene. Germline assignment: CDR1 MDHEN and CDR2 SYDVKM.

This clone was observed a few times. The J gene is TRBJ2-2, the V gene TRBV6-2 or TRBV6-3; 8 nucleotides agree with TRBD2. CDR1 and CDR2 from the germline V gene are MNHEY and SVGEGT. V was pared by 0 bases and J by 3 bases, with 6 bases of the junction left unmatched. The CDR3 runs to 17 residues. CDR3 residues: CASSYSRGLGYTGELFF. The CDR3 region has the DNA TGTGCCAGCAGTTACTCGCGGGGACTAGGTTACACCGGGGAGCTGTTTTTT.

The chain employs TRBV19 and TRBJ1-4; D is uncertain. Germline V gives CDR1 LNHDA, CDR2 SQIVND (reference sequence). The CDR3 is 13 residues long. V lost 4 bases, J lost 8 bases, and 11 bases lay in between. The CDR3 region has the DNA TGTGCCAGTAGTAGCCCCCAGGAAGAAAAACTGTTTTTT. Translated, it gives CASSSPQEEKLFF.

CDR3 coding DNA: TGTGCCAGCAGCGCGGTCGGGAGCGGGAACACCGGGGAGCTGTTTTTT. Translation gives CASSAVGSGNTGELFF. The chain recombines TRBV9 with TRBJ2-2, with D tentatively TRBD2 (6 bases). Germline assignment: CDR1 SGDLS and CDR2 YYNGEE. The CDR3 extends over 16 amino acids. V lost 3 bases, J lost 1 base, and 13 bases lay in between.

With respect to this clone: Additional DNA sequences in this sample encode the identical CDR3. J is TRBJ2-7 and V is TRBV18, with 8 bases fitting TRBD2. Trimming took 3 bases from V and 0 from J; bases not matched to a gene: 1. The CDR3 loop spans 14 amino acids. Germline CDR1 reads KGHSH; CDR2 reads LQKENI. The CDR3 sequence is CASSPSGTSYEQYF. CDR3 in DNA: TGTGCCAGCTCACCTAGCGGGACCTCCTACGAGCAGTACTTC.

This rearrangement joins TRBV9 to TRBJ2-3; 7 bases align to TRBD1. In germline, CDR1 is SGDLS, CDR2 YYNGEE. The CDR3 runs to 17 residues. The ends lost 0 bases at V and 0 bases at J; junction bases unmatched: 7. In nucleotides, the CDR3 is TGTGCCAGCAGCGTAGGAACAGGGGTTGGGAGCACAGATACGCAGTATTTT. It translates to CASSVGTGVGSTDTQYF.

This rearrangement joins TRBV4-1 to TRBJ2-2; TRBD2 matches at 8 bases. The CDR3 has 16 residues. Germline lookup yields CDR1 MGHRA and CDR2 YSYEKL. V trimming: 3 bases; J trimming: 5 bases; junction bases outside the gene matches: 8. CDR3 loop: CASSHLPGLETGELFF. The CDR3 bases are TGCGCCAGCAGCCATCTACCGGGACTAGAGACCGGGGAGCTGTTTTTT.

The gene calls are TRBV9 and TRBJ2-5; TRBD2 matches at 10 bases. Germline assignment: CDR1 SGDLS and CDR2 YYNGEE. This CDR3 spans 18 amino acids. The ends lost 2 bases at V and 2 bases at J; junction bases unmatched: 12. CDR3 loop: CASSVVPSTSGQQETQYF. CDR3 DNA sequence: TGTGCCAGCAGCGTCGTACCCTCGACTAGCGGGCAACAAGAGACCCAGTACTTC.

This sequence joins TRBV15 and TRBJ2-1; 9 bases are a match to TRBD2. The CDR3 is made up of 15 amino acids. Germline CDR1 and CDR2: LNHNV and YYDKDF (reference sequence). The junction had 3 bases not matched to a gene; V was cut back by 6 bases and J by 0 bases. The CDR3 nucleotides are TGTGCCACCAGAGCTAGCGGGGTCTCCTACAATGAGCAGTTCTTC. It specifies CATRASGVSYNEQFF.

The chain recombines TRBV7-8 with TRBJ1-1, with 9 positions matching TRBD1. Per the germline V gene, CDR1 is SGHVS and CDR2 is FQNEAQ. The CDR3 extends over 14 amino acids. After removal of 5 bases from V and 4 bases from J, the junction contained 5 bases not matched to a gene. The CDR3 reads CASSSRTGATEAFF. The DNA of the CDR3 is TGTGCCAGCAGCAGCCGGACAGGGGCCACTGAAGCTTTCTTT.

The gene calls are TRBV7-6 and TRBJ2-1; 7 bases fit TRBD2. The CDR3 sequence is 13 residues long. The germline V gene has CDR1 SGHVS and CDR2 FNYEAQ. Germline trimming cut 1 base from V and 8 bases from J; bases unmatched to any gene: 2. The CDR3 coding sequence is TGTGCCAGCAGCTTAGGACTAGCCTATGAGCAGTTCTTC. This sequence encodes CASSLGLAYEQFF.

The V call is TRBV4-2, the J call TRBJ1-1, with 8 positions matching TRBD1. The germline V gene has CDR1 LGHNA and CDR2 YNFKEQ. V shed 1 base, J shed 4 bases, and the junction held 5 bases outside the gene matches. CDR3 length: 15 residues. CDR3 amino acids: CASSQAGQGRTEAFF. The DNA of the CDR3 is TGTGCCAGCAGCCAAGCAGGACAGGGTCGCACTGAAGCTTTCTTT.